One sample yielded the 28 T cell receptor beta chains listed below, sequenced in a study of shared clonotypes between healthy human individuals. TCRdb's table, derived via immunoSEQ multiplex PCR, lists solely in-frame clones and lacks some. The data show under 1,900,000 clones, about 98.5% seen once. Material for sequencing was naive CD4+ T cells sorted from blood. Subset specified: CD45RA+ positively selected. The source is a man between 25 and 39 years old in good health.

CDR3 protein: CASTRTSGRIAYNEQFF. The CDR3 region has the DNA TGTGCCAGCACGCGGACTAGCGGGAGGATAGCATACAATGAGCAGTTCTTC. The chain employs TRBV9 and TRBJ2-1, with 14 bases identical to TRBD2. Looked up from germline, CDR1 is SGDLS and CDR2 is YYNGEE. This CDR3 is 17 amino acids long. Losses at the gene ends were 6 bases for V and 4 bases for J; bases not matched to a gene: 9.

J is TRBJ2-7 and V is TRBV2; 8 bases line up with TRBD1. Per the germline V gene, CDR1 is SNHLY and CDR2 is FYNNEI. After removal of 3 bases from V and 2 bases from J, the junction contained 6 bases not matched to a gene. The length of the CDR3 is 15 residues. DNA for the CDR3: TGTGCCAGCAGTGATAGGACAGGGATTACCTACGAGCAGTACTTC. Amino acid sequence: CASSDRTGITYEQYF.

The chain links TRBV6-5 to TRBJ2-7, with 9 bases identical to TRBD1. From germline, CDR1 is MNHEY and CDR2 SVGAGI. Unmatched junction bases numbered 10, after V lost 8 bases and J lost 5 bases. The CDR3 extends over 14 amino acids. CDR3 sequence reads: CASSSTGGMDEQYF. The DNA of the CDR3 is TGTGCCAGCTCGTCGACAGGGGGAATGGACGAGCAGTACTTC.

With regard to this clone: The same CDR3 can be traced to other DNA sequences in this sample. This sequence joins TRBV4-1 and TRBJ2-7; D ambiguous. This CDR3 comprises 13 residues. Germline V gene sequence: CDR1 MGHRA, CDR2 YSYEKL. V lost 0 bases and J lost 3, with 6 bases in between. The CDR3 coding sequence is TGCGCCAGCAGCCAAGATCGCGGCTACGAGCAGTACTTC. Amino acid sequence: CASSQDRGYEQYF.

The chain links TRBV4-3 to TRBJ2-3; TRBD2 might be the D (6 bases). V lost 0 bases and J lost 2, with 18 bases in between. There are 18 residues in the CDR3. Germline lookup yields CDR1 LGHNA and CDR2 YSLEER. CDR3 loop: CASSQDLARGLNTDTQYF. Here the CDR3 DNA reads TGCGCCAGCAGCCAAGATCTCGCTAGGGGACTGAACACAGATACGCAGTATTTT.

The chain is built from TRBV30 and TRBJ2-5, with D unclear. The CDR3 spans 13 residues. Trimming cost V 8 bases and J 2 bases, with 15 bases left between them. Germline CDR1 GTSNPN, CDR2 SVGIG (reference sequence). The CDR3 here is CAGTAQVQETQYF. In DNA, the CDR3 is TGTGCCGGAACGGCCCAGGTTCAAGAGACCCAGTACTTC.

CDR3 region: CASSLGVALSSYEQYF. CDR3 coding DNA: TGTGCCAGCAGCTTAGGGGTGGCGCTGAGCTCCTACGAGCAGTACTTC. The chain employs TRBV11-2 and TRBJ2-7; the D is unclear. V dropped 1 base and J dropped 0 bases, with 13 bases sitting between them. This CDR3 is built from 16 residues. Germline loops: CDR1 SGHAT, CDR2 FQNNGV. Supplemented by reference TRBV11-2 and TRBJ2-7, the full variable domain reads EAGVAQSPRYKIIEKRQSVAFWCNPISGHATLYWYQQILGQGPKLLIQFQNNGVVDDSQLPKDRFSAERLKGVDSTLKIQPAKLEDSAVYLCASSLGVALSSYEQYFGPGTRLTVT.

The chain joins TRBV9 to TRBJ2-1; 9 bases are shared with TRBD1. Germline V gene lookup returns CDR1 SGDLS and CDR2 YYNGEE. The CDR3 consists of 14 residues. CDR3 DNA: TGTGCTAGTTTTGGGACAGGGCTTTCTCCGGAGCAGTTCTTC. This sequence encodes CASFGTGLSPEQFF.

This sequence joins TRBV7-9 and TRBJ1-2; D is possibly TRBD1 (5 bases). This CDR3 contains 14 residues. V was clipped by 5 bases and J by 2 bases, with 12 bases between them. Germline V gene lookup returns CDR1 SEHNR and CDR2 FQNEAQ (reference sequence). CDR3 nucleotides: TGTGCCAGCAGCACCGGGGGAGGGAACTATGGCTACACCTTC. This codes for CASSTGGGNYGYTF.

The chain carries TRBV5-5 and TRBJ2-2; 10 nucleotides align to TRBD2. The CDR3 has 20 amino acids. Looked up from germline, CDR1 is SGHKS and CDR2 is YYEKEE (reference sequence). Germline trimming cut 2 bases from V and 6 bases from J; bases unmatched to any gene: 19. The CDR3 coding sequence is TGTGCCAGCAGCTTTCTAGCGGGAGTTTTCGGCGGGGAACCGGCCGGGGAGCTGTTTTTT. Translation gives CASSFLAGVFGGEPAGELFF.

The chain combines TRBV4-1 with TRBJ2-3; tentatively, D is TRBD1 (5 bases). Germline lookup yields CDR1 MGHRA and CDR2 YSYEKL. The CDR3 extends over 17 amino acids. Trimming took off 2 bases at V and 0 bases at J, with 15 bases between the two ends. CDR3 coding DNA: TGCGCCAGCAGCCAATTGACAGTAGGGGTCAGCACAGATACGCAGTATTTT. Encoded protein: CASSQLTVGVSTDTQYF.

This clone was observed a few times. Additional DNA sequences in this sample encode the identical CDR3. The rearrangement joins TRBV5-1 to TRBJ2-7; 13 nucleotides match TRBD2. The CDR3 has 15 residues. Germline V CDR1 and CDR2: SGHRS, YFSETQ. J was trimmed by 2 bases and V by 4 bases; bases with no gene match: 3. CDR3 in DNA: TGCGCCAGCAGCCCGGGACTAGCGGGACCCTACGAGCAGTACTTC. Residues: CASSPGLAGPYEQYF.

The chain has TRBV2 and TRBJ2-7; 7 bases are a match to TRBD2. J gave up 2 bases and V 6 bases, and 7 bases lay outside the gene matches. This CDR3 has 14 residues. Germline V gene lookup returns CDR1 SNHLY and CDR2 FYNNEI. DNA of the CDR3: TGTGCCAGCAGGAAACTAGCGACCCCCTACGAGCAGTACTTC. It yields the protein CASRKLATPYEQYF.

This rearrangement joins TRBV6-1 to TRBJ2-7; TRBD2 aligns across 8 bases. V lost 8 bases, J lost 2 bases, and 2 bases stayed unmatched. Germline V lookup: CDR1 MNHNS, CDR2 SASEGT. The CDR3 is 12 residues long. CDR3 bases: TGTGCCAGCGAGCGGGGGACCTACGAGCAGTACTTC. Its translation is CASERGTYEQYF.

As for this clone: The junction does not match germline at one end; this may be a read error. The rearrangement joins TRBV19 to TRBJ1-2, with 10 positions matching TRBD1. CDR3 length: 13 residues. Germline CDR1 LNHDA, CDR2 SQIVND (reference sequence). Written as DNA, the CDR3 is TGTGCCAGTAGTCCCGGGACAGGGGACAAGCGGGACTTC. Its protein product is CASSPGTGDKRDF.

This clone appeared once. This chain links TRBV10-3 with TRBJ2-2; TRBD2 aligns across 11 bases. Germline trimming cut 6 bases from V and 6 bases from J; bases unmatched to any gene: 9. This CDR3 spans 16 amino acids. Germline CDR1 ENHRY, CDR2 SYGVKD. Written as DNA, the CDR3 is TGTGCCATCAGCCCCACTAGCGGGAGAGTGGCCGGGGAGCTGTTTTTT. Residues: CAISPTSGRVAGELFF.

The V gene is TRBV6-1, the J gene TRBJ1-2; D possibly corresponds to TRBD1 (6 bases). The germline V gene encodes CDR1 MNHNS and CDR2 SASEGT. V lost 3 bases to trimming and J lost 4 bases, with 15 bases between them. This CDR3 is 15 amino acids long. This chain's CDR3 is CASSEGQRGFYGYTF. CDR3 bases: TGTGCCAGCAGTGAGGGGCAGAGGGGGTTCTATGGCTACACCTTC.

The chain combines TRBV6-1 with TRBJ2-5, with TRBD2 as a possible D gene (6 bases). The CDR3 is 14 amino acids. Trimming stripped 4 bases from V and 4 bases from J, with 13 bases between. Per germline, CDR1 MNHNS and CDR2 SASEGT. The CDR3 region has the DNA TGTGCCAGCAGTGGTGGGGGAGCGGGAGAGACCCAGTACTTC. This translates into CASSGGGAGETQYF.

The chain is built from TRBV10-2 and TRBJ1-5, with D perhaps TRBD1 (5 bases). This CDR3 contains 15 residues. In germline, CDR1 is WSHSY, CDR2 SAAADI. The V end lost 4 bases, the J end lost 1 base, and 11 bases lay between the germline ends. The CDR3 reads CASSVAGGSNQPQHF. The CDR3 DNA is TGCGCCAGCAGTGTTGCGGGGGGGAGCAATCAGCCCCAGCATTTT.

This CDR3 is CASSPSLDRGQYEQYF. The CDR3 coding sequence is TGTGCCAGCAGCCCCTCTCTGGACAGGGGGCAATACGAGCAGTACTTC. This sequence joins TRBV5-4 and TRBJ2-7; 11 bases are shared with TRBD1. From germline, CDR1 is SGHNT and CDR2 YYREEE (reference sequence). Trimming took 4 bases from V and 4 from J; bases not matched to a gene: 10. This CDR3 spans 16 amino acids.

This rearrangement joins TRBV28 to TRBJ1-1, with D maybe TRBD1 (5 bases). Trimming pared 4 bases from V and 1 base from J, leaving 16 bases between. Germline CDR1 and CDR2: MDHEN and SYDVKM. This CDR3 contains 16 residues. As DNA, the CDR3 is TGTGCCAGCAGTTCCACGGGGCGCGGGCAGAACACTGAAGCTTTCTTT. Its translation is CASSSTGRGQNTEAFF.

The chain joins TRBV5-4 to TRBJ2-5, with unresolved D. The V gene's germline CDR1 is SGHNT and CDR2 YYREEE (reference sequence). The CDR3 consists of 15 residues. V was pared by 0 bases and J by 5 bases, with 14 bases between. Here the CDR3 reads CASSLAQAIGETQYF. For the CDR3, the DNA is TGTGCCAGCAGCTTGGCCCAAGCGATCGGCGAGACCCAGTACTTC.

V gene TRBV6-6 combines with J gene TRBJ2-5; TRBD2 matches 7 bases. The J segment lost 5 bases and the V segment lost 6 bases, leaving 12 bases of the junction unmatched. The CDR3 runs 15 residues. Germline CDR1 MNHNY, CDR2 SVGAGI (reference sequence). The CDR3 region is CASSPRSGGSETQYF. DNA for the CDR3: TGTGCCAGCAGCCCGCGGTCGGGCGGGAGCGAGACCCAGTACTTC.

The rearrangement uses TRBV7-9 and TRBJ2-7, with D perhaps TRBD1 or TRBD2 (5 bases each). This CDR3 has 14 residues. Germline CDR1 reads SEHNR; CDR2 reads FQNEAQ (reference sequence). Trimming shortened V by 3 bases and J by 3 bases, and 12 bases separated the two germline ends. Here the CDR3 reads CASSFRDPLYEQYF. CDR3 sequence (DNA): TGTGCCAGCAGCTTCCGGGACCCCCTCTACGAGCAGTACTTC.

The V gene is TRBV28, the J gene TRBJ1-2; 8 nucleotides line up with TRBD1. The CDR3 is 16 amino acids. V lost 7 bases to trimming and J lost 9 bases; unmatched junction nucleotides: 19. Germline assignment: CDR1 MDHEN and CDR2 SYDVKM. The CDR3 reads CASTLTGGFGAESYTF. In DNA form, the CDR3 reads TGTGCCAGCACCCTCACAGGGGGATTCGGGGCCGAGAGCTACACCTTC.

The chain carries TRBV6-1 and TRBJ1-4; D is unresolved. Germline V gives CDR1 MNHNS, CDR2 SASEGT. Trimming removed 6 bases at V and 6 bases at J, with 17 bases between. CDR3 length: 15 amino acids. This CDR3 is CASSSSYVADEKLFF. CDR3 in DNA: TGTGCCAGCAGCTCAAGCTATGTGGCAGATGAAAAACTGTTTTTT.

For the CDR3, the DNA is TGTGCCAGCAGCCAGTGGGGCGGTGGGGCCAACGTCCTGACTTTC. It specifies CASSQWGGGANVLTF. This chain connects TRBV5-4 to TRBJ2-6, with a tentative D call TRBD1 (5 bases). This CDR3 is built from 15 residues. The germline V gene has CDR1 SGHNT and CDR2 YYREEE (reference sequence). V lost 4 bases and J lost 3, with 11 bases in between. The whole variable domain, remainder taken from reference TRBV5-4 and TRBJ2-6, is ETGVTQSPTHLIKTRGQQVTLRCSSQSGHNTVSWYQQALGQGPQFIFQYYREEENGRGNFPPRFSGLQFPNYSSELNVNALELDDSALYLCASSQWGGGANVLTFGAGSRLTVL.

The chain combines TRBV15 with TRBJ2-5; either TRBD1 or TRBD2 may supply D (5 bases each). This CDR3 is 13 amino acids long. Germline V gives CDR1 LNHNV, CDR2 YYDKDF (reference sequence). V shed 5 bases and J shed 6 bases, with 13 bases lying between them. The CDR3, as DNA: TGTGCCACCAGCCGGGCATGGGGGAAGACCCAGTACTTC. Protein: CATSRAWGKTQYF.